This TCR beta chain emerged from a study of blood T cell repertoires in COVID-19. Study background: T cells, B-cell-depleted T cells, or PBMCs provided the cDNA or gDNA that served as material.

As processed by the authors: Nucleated cell counts were estimated from reference gene primer amplification. Sequenced by immunoSEQ multiplex PCR; TCRdb stores in-frame clones only, minus some. V and J calls and clone size are those listed in that table; D and trimming were worked out from the DNA. This sample has about 170,000 clones, with roughly 88% found just once. The ends were cut back, 10 bases at V and 2 bases at J, with 12 bases in the middle. The length of the CDR3 is 12 residues. The source of this sequence is a woman aged 80 or over with active or convalescent COVID-19. V gene TRBV12-3 or TRBV12-4 combines with J gene TRBJ2-7; D is possibly TRBD1 (6 bases). Sequencing input: peripheral blood. This chain's CDR3 is CATARGPYEQYF. The CDR3 nucleotides are TGTGCCACCGCCAGGGGCCCCTACGAGCAGTACTTC.